This TCR beta chain was captured in a study of shared T cell receptors in the human thymus. TCRdb's copy holds only in-frame clones and misses some; the assay was immunoSEQ multiplex PCR. The sample holds some 700,000 clones, over 75% seen once. There are 16 residues in the CDR3. Trimming took 0 bases from V and 2 from J; bases not matched to a gene: 3. Germline V gene data show CDR1 as SGHNT and CDR2 as YENEEA. The same sample was also used in a study of human thymus T cells. In that study: Related research has reported that thymic repertoires overlap highly among unrelated individuals.

The specimen sequenced was thymocytes. The origin of this receptor is a boy less than two years old with a congenital heart defect. V is TRBV11-3 and J is TRBJ2-7; 11 positions match TRBD1. The CDR3 DNA follows: TGTGCCAGCAGCTTAGATCCGGGACAGGGGGCCTACGAGCAGTACTTC. This translates into CASSLDPGQGAYEQYF.